These 27 T cell receptor beta chains share one sample of origin, sequenced in a study of CD8+CD57+ T cells in acquired aplastic anemia. It was patients with CD8+CD57+ cell expansion by flow cytometry who were chosen for sequencing. Genomic DNA provided the template from which TCR beta VDJ and CDR3 profiles were obtained. Each CDR3 protein gets one entry after TCRdb re-called the reads with MiXCR. Counted here are 110,000 or so distinct CDR3 sequences, under 65% occurring once; the ten biggest clones make up around 27%. Sequences were obtained from sorted CD4+, CD8+, or CD8+CD57+ T cells (not recorded which) from PBMCs. Every receptor here comes from a human donor with aplastic anemia.

Many counts were recorded for this clonotype. The rearrangement uses TRBV7-9 and TRBJ1-2; 8 bases line up with TRBD1. This CDR3 is 17 amino acids long. Trimming at V came to 0 bases and at J to 4 bases, leaving 10 bases not matched to a gene. Looked up from germline, CDR1 is SEHNR and CDR2 is FQNEAQ (reference sequence). The CDR3 nucleotides read TGTGCCAGCAGCTTAGCCGGGCTCCGACAGGGGAGCTATGGCTACACCTTC. Translating it yields CASSLAGLRQGSYGYTF.

This clonotype was seen a few times. J is TRBJ2-1 and V is TRBV2; D is perhaps TRBD1 or TRBD2 (6 bases each). Germline values: CDR1 SNHLY, CDR2 FYNNEI. V was shortened by 7 bases and J by 7 bases, with 11 bases between the two germline ends. The CDR3 consists of 12 residues. CDR3 sequence (DNA): TGTGCCAGCACAAGGGGGGTGAATGAGCAGTTCTTC. It codes for CASTRGVNEQFF.

Notes on this clonotype: The junction departs from germline at one end; a sequencing error may be responsible. The chain employs TRBV20-1 and TRBJ2-5; D may be TRBD1 (6 bases). The CDR3 sequence is 13 residues long. Germline CDR1 reads DFQATT; CDR2 reads SNEGSKA (reference sequence). The CDR3 sequence: CSARRGGDETQCF. Here the CDR3 DNA reads TGCAGTGCCAGGAGAGGGGGAGACGAGACCCAGTGCTTC.

The V gene is TRBV18, the J gene TRBJ1-6; the D gene is possibly TRBD1 (5 bases). CDR1 and CDR2 from the germline V gene are KGHSH and LQKENI. This CDR3 is built from 15 residues. V lost 2 bases and J lost 9, with 14 bases in between. The CDR3 coding sequence is TGTGCCAGCTCACCAACAGGAAAAATGAGTTCACCCCTCCACTTT. Translating gives CASSPTGKMSSPLHF.

With regard to this clonotype: This may be a read error: a much more frequent sequence differs by one nucleotide. The rearrangement links TRBV25-1 to TRBJ2-7; 11 bases are shared with TRBD1. Germline lookup yields CDR1 MGHDK and CDR2 SYGVNS. The CDR3 has 15 residues. Trimming took 6 bases from V and 7 from J; bases not matched to a gene: 11. CDR3 amino acids: CASSYGQGAYNEQYF. As DNA, the CDR3 is TGTGCCAGCAGCTATGGACAGGGGGCCTACAATGAGCAGTACTTC.

This rearrangement joins TRBV7-9 to TRBJ2-7; D gene uncertain. Trimming removed 5 bases from V and 4 bases from J, with 9 bases in between. This CDR3 is built from 12 residues. The germline V gene has CDR1 SEHNR and CDR2 FQNEAQ (reference sequence). The CDR3 DNA is TGTGCCAGCAGCGCAGACACTTACGAGCAGTACTTC. Amino acids: CASSADTYEQYF.

This clonotype occurred many times. The V and J genes are TRBV7-9 and TRBJ1-6, with 9 bases that match TRBD1. The length of the CDR3 is 16 residues. Germline values: CDR1 SEHNR, CDR2 FQNEAQ (reference sequence). J was trimmed by 7 bases and V by 4 bases; bases with no gene match: 8. The CDR3 spells CASSSTGGWINSPLHF. The DNA for the CDR3 is TGTGCCAGCAGCTCCACAGGGGGCTGGATCAATTCACCCCTCCACTTT.

This chain connects TRBV7-2 to TRBJ1-1; D gene ambiguous. CDR1 is SGHTA and CDR2 is FQGNSA in the germline V gene. The CDR3 has 11 residues. Trimming took 5 bases from V and 11 from J, leaving 12 bases between them. The CDR3 DNA reads as TGTGCCAGCAGCGACGATGGGGAGGCTTTCTTT. Translating it yields CASSDDGEAFF. The entire variable domain, with the rest obtained from reference TRBV7-2 and TRBJ1-1, is as follows: GAGVSQSPSNKVTEKGKDVELRCDPISGHTALYWYRQSLGQGLEFLIYFQGNSAPDKSGLPSDRFSAERTGGSVSTLTIQRTQQEDSAVYLCASSDDGEAFFGQGTRLTVV.

This sequence joins TRBV5-6 and TRBJ2-3, with D possibly called TRBD1 or TRBD2 (6 bases each). Germline CDR1 and CDR2: SGHDT and YYEEEE. CDR3 size: 11 residues. V lost 6 bases, J lost 9 bases, and 11 bases lay in between. The CDR3 is CASNWRGTQYF. The CDR3 DNA is TGTGCCAGCAACTGGAGGGGGACGCAGTATTTT.

About this clonotype: A much more abundant neighbour one base away suggests this may be a read error. V is TRBV4-1 and J is TRBJ2-1; TRBD1 or TRBD2 may be the D gene (5 bases each). Germline V lookup: CDR1 MGHRA, CDR2 YSYEKL. The CDR3 runs to 15 residues. V lost 3 bases and J 4 bases, leaving 13 bases between the germline ends. In DNA form, the CDR3 reads TGCGCCAGCAGCCATAGGGACGGGTTTTACAATGAGCAGTTCTTC. This encodes CASSHRDGFYNEQFF.

The table lists this clonotype with many counts. The rearrangement joins TRBV7-9 to TRBJ2-3; D remains unclear. Germline V CDR1 and CDR2: SEHNR, FQNEAQ (reference sequence). This CDR3 is 13 amino acids long. V lost 6 bases, J lost 8 bases, and 15 bases lay in between. In nucleotides, the CDR3 is TGTGCCAGCAGGAACGGTGGTTTGGCTACGCAGTATTTT. This codes for CASRNGGLATQYF.

The table lists this clonotype with many counts. This chain connects TRBV6-1 to TRBJ1-2; D is undetermined. In germline, CDR1 is MNHNS, CDR2 SASEGT. V gave up 2 bases and J gave up 4 bases, with 11 bases separating them. The CDR3 totals 14 residues. The CDR3 bases are TGTGCCAGCAGTGAATACAGCACATCCTATGGCTACACCTTC. Residues: CASSEYSTSYGYTF.

The V gene is TRBV20-1, the J gene TRBJ2-1; D perhaps matches TRBD1 (6 bases). Germline V gene lookup returns CDR1 DFQATT and CDR2 SNEGSKA (reference sequence). The V gene lost 5 bases and the J gene lost 3 bases, with 14 bases spanning the gap. This CDR3 contains 14 residues. CDR3 region: CSALQGSNYNEQFF. CDR3 sequence (DNA): TGCAGTGCTTTACAGGGATCAAACTACAATGAGCAGTTCTTC.

The J gene is TRBJ1-2, the V gene TRBV20-1; D uncertain. The CDR3 extends over 15 amino acids. The V gene lost 0 bases and the J gene lost 3 bases, with 14 bases spanning the gap. Germline CDR1 DFQATT, CDR2 SNEGSKA (reference sequence). CDR3 protein: CSARDSQTGDYGYTF. The CDR3 bases are TGCAGTGCTAGAGATAGTCAGACGGGAGACTATGGCTACACCTTC.

The rearrangement joins TRBV5-1 to TRBJ2-1; a weak D match, TRBD1 (6 bases). This CDR3 has 13 amino acids. V dropped 7 bases and J dropped 6 bases, with 14 bases sitting between them. Germline V lookup: CDR1 SGHRS, CDR2 YFSETQ. The CDR3 region is CASQTQGANEQFF. CDR3 sequence (DNA): TGCGCCAGCCAAACACAGGGCGCCAATGAGCAGTTCTTC.

This rearrangement joins TRBV5-4 to TRBJ2-5; 8 bases match TRBD1. The CDR3 has 14 amino acids. The germline CDR1 and CDR2 sequences are SGHNT and YYREEE (reference sequence). The V gene end was trimmed by 4 bases and the J gene end by 1 base; junction bases not matched to a gene: 3. This CDR3 is CASSLGQGQETQYF. In DNA, the CDR3 is TGTGCCAGCAGCCTCGGACAGGGCCAAGAGACCCAGTACTTC.

Concerning this clonotype: It is likely a read error, because the conserved phenylalanine at the end of the CDR3 is missing. The chain has TRBV11-2 and TRBJ2-2, with D maybe TRBD2 (6 bases). Germline V gene data show CDR1 as SGHAT and CDR2 as FQNNGV. This CDR3 region has 15 residues. The CDR3 region has the DNA TGTACCAGTCACATGCGGCGGGGCAACACCGGGGAGCTGTTTCTT. It translates to CTSHMRRGNTGELFL.

As concerns this clonotype: One end of the junction varies from germline; a read error may be responsible. The rearrangement joins TRBV13 to TRBJ2-1; TRBD2 matches at 9 bases. Germline CDR1 PRHDT, CDR2 FYEKMQ (reference sequence). The CDR3 loop spans 15 amino acids. This CDR3 reads CASSLSAGGYSEQFF. The DNA of the CDR3 is TGTGCCAGCAGCTTATCAGCGGGGGGATACAGTGAGCAGTTCTTC.

This clonotype was recorded many times. This chain links TRBV4-1 with TRBJ1-1; D unclear. Germline CDR1 is MGHRA and CDR2 is YSYEKL. CDR3 length equals 14 residues. Trimming cost V 1 base and J 3 bases, with 9 bases left between them. The CDR3 DNA follows: TGCGCCAGCAGCCAAGGAACCCAGGACACTGAAGCTTTCTTT. Translated, it gives CASSQGTQDTEAFF.

The rearrangement links TRBV7-8 to TRBJ1-1; D is uncertain. Trimming shortened V by 5 bases and J by 5 bases, and 9 bases separated the two germline ends. There are 12 residues in the CDR3. From germline, CDR1 is SGHVS and CDR2 FQNEAQ. This CDR3 reads CASSPSRTEAFF. CDR3 DNA sequence: TGTGCCAGCAGCCCAAGCCGTACTGAAGCTTTCTTT.

J is TRBJ2-7 and V is TRBV5-1; unclear D gene. Germline-derived CDR1 and CDR2 are SGHRS and YFSETQ. Trimming removed 0 bases at V and 5 bases at J, with 9 bases between. The CDR3 sequence is 13 residues long. The CDR3 sequence: CASSLAPEDEQYF. DNA for the CDR3: TGCGCCAGCAGCTTGGCGCCCGAGGACGAGCAGTACTTC.

This clonotype was observed at least ten times. The chain carries TRBV27 and TRBJ2-1; D might be TRBD2 (7 bases). This CDR3 contains 13 residues. V was shortened by 6 bases and J by 9 bases, with 15 bases between the two germline ends. Germline CDR1 MNHEY, CDR2 SMNVEV (reference sequence). The CDR3 loop is CASRPGGASEQFF. In DNA, the CDR3 is TGTGCCAGCAGGCCTGGGGGGGCGAGTGAGCAGTTCTTC.

This clonotype was counted only a few times. The chain is built from TRBV10-3 and TRBJ1-2, with a weak D call TRBD1 (5 bases). V was shortened by 3 bases and J by 7 bases, with 12 bases between the two germline ends. CDR1 and CDR2 (germline): ENHRY, SYGVKD. CDR3 length: 13 amino acids. This CDR3 reads CAISERGAVGYTF. Written as DNA, the CDR3 is TGTGCCATCAGTGAACGGGGCGCGGTTGGCTACACCTTC.

Many counts were recorded for this clonotype. This rearrangement joins TRBV28 to TRBJ2-7; D perhaps matches TRBD2 (5 bases). Germline V lookup: CDR1 MDHEN, CDR2 SYDVKM. Between the trimmed V and J ends, which lost 3 bases and 3 bases, there was a span of 12 bases. This CDR3 comprises 14 residues. CDR3 bases: TGTGCCAGCAGTTTCGGGGAAACCCTCTACGAGCAGTACTTC. This encodes CASSFGETLYEQYF.

The chain is built from TRBV11-1 and TRBJ2-1, with TRBD1 as a possible D gene (6 bases). The V gene lost 4 bases and the J gene lost 0 bases, with 10 bases spanning the gap. The CDR3 contains 15 residues. Germline CDR1 and CDR2: SGHAT and FQDESV (reference sequence). The DNA of the CDR3 is TGTGCCAGCAGCTGGGGGCAGAGCTCCTACAATGAGCAGTTCTTC. It encodes CASSWGQSSYNEQFF.

This clonotype was recorded once. The chain carries TRBV7-3 and TRBJ2-1; D unresolved. The CDR3 contains 12 residues. Looked up from germline, CDR1 is SGHTA and CDR2 is FQGTGA. Trimming left V 2 bases short and J 9 bases short, with 8 bases between. The CDR3 nucleotides are TGTGCCAGCAGCTTAGATCTTCCTGAGCAGTTCTTC. Translating it yields CASSLDLPEQFF.

There are many counts of this clonotype. The chain links TRBV11-2 to TRBJ2-5; 10 bases agree with TRBD2. CDR1 and CDR2 from the germline V gene are SGHAT and FQNNGV. The CDR3 extends over 15 amino acids. The junction had 3 bases not matched to a gene; V was cut back by 0 bases and J by 5 bases. This CDR3 is CASSLEAGGLETQYF. CDR3 DNA: TGTGCCAGCAGCTTAGAAGCGGGGGGGCTTGAGACCCAGTACTTC.